The 4 T cell receptor beta chains presented below share a single source sample, sequenced in a study of blood T cell repertoires in COVID-19. Using immunoSEQ multiplex PCR, the repertoire was profiled, and TCRdb retains in-frame clones only, with some absent. The data hold about 310,000 clones, with around 87% observed a single time. Specimen: peripheral blood. These TCRs come from a woman aged 45-65 years who had recovered from COVID-19.

This chain joins TRBV5-1 and TRBJ2-2; 8 bases fit TRBD1. Germline V gene data show CDR1 as SGHRS and CDR2 as YFSETQ. Trimming removed 4 bases from V and 6 bases from J; junction bases left unmatched: 20. The CDR3 has 19 amino acids. Written as DNA, the CDR3 is TGCGCCAGCAGCCCCAAGGGACAGGAAGGGGGCGGAAAAGCCGGGGAGCTGTTTTTT. Translating gives CASSPKGQEGGGKAGELFF. The variable domain in full, completed from reference TRBV5-1 and TRBJ2-2, reads KAGVTQTPRYLIKTRGQQVTLSCSPISGHRSVSWYQQTPGQGLQFLFEYFSETQRNKGNFPGRFSGRQFSNSRSEMNVSTLELGDSALYLCASSPKGQEGGGKAGELFFGEGSRLTVL.

V gene TRBV3-1 (or the pseudogene TRBV3-2) combines with J gene TRBJ1-5; D is possibly TRBD1 (5 bases). The CDR3 is made up of 14 amino acids. V dropped 6 bases and J dropped 4 bases, with 13 bases sitting between them. CDR1 and CDR2 (germline): LGHDT, YNNKEL (reference sequence). CDR3 in DNA: TGTGCCAGCAGTCAATACAGGTTAAATCAGCCCCAGCATTTT. Its protein is CASSQYRLNQPQHF.

The chain links TRBV29-1 to TRBJ1-5, with D possibly being TRBD1 (5 bases). V lost 5 bases and J lost 5, with 13 bases in between. Per germline, CDR1 SQVTM and CDR2 ANQGSEA. This CDR3 comprises 13 residues. CDR3 amino acids: CSVREAGDQPQHF. The DNA of the CDR3 is TGCAGCGTTCGGGAGGCGGGGGATCAGCCCCAGCATTTT.

J is TRBJ1-1 and V is TRBV14; D unresolved. Germline assignment: CDR1 SGHDN and CDR2 FVKESK. This CDR3 spans 13 amino acids. V lost 1 base and J 1 base, leaving 4 bases between the germline ends. CDR3 amino acids: CASSQVRNTEAFF. Here the CDR3 DNA reads TGTGCCAGCAGCCAAGTTCGGAACACTGAAGCTTTCTTT.